This TCR beta chain stems from a study of blood T cell repertoires in COVID-19. Authors' processing steps: Estimated nucleated cell counts came from reference gene primer amplification. Libraries were prepared by immunoSEQ multiplex PCR; TCRdb keeps only in-frame clonotypes and omits some of them. V and J calls and clone size are copied from that table; D and trimming were computed from the DNA. The sample holds approximately 140,000 clones, 85% to 90% seen once. Germline loops: CDR1 KGHDR, CDR2 SFDVKD. V was pared by 7 bases and J by 7 bases, with 4 bases of the junction left unmatched. The CDR3 runs 13 residues.

The chain couples TRBV24-1 to TRBJ2-1, with TRBD2 matching 9 bases. The sequenced sample was peripheral blood. The clonotype was recovered from a man aged 18 to 35 with COVID-19, enrolled during active disease. As DNA, the CDR3 is TGTGCCACCAGGGGACTAGCTAGTAATGAGCAGTTCTTC. Amino acid sequence: CATRGLASNEQFF.